These 23 T cell receptor beta chains were all obtained from the same sample, sequenced in a study of blood T cell repertoires in COVID-19. Data came from immunoSEQ multiplex PCR; TCRdb stores just in-frame clones and leaves some out. The sample includes 35,000 to 50,000 clones, about 91% seen only once; the top ten take 3.7%. The specimen was peripheral blood. The receptors come from a human donor in a cohort sampled during active COVID-19.

Written as DNA, the CDR3 is TGTGCCTGGAGATCTACAGGGAATTATGGCTACACCTTC. Translated, it gives CAWRSTGNYGYTF. The rearrangement uses TRBV30 and TRBJ1-2; a possible D gene is TRBD1 (6 bases). This CDR3 contains 13 residues. Trimming removed 3 bases at V and 5 bases at J, with 13 bases between. The germline V gene has CDR1 GTSNPN and CDR2 SVGIG (reference sequence).

This clone was counted a few times. CDR3 bases: TGTGCCAGCAGCCAAGAGGGAGGGGTGGGCAATCAGCCCCAGCATTTT. Amino acids: CASSQEGGVGNQPQHF. The chain combines TRBV4-2 with TRBJ1-5, with a possible D match to TRBD1 (5 bases). Per the germline V gene, CDR1 is LGHNA and CDR2 is YNFKEQ. This CDR3 contains 16 residues. V lost 0 bases to trimming and J lost 2 bases, with 11 bases between them.

This rearrangement joins TRBV7-2 to TRBJ1-2; no firm D call. Deletions cut 2 bases from V and 0 bases from J, with 19 bases between. Germline V gene data show CDR1 as SGHTA and CDR2 as FQGNSA. The CDR3 runs to 18 residues. The CDR3 protein is CASSLNMRLRRANYGYTF. In DNA, the CDR3 is TGTGCCAGCAGCTTAAATATGCGGTTGAGGCGTGCTAACTATGGCTACACCTTC.

This clone was recorded only once. The rearrangement links TRBV9 to TRBJ2-2; 8 bases fit TRBD2. With V trimmed by 10 bases and J by 0 bases, 14 bases remained unmatched. This CDR3 has 17 amino acids. Germline CDR1 is SGDLS and CDR2 is YYNGEE. CDR3 nucleotides: TGTGCCCGCCGCGACCGGGGGGGCGGGACGAACACCGGGGAGCTGTTTTTT. It encodes CARRDRGGGTNTGELFF.

This clone occurred once. V gene TRBV5-6 combines with J gene TRBJ2-6, with 7 bases aligning to TRBD1. This CDR3 contains 19 residues. CDR1 is SGHDT, CDR2 YYEEEE, per germline. J lost 0 bases, V lost 5 bases, and 14 bases had no gene match. CDR3 in DNA: TGTGCCAGCAGACGCGCCGGGACAGCAGCTGCCTCTGGGGCCAACGTCCTGACTTTC. Its translation: CASRRAGTAAASGANVLTF.

The chain is built from TRBV7-8 and TRBJ2-1; 9 nucleotides agree with TRBD2. The CDR3 has 21 residues. Looked up from germline, CDR1 is SGHVS and CDR2 is FQNEAQ. V lost 1 base, J lost 0 bases, and 16 bases stayed unmatched. The CDR3 region is CASSLVRAGGRYRSSYNEQFF. Here the CDR3 DNA reads TGTGCCAGCAGCTTAGTGAGGGCGGGAGGGAGATATAGGAGCTCCTACAATGAGCAGTTCTTC. The full variable domain, rest sourced from reference TRBV7-8 and TRBJ2-1, is GAGVSQSPRYKVAKRGQDVALRCDPISGHVSLFWYQQALGQGPEFLTYFQNEAQLDKSGLPSDRFFAERPEGSVSTLKIQRTQQEDSAVYLCASSLVRAGGRYRSSYNEQFFGPGTRLTVL.

J is TRBJ2-5 and V is TRBV3-1 (or the pseudogene TRBV3-2), with D possibly matching TRBD2 (7 bases). Between the trimmed V and J ends, which lost 4 bases and 5 bases, there was a span of 17 bases. This CDR3 region has 15 residues. Germline-derived CDR1 and CDR2 are LGHDT and YNNKEL (reference sequence). CDR3 residues: CASSPRGGGAETQYF. CDR3 coding DNA: TGTGCCAGCAGCCCCCGAGGAGGGGGGGCGGAGACCCAGTACTTC.

This sequence joins TRBV3-1 (or the pseudogene TRBV3-2) and TRBJ1-2; TRBD1 agrees at 8 bases. The CDR3 has 14 amino acids. Trimming at V came to 0 bases and at J to 6 bases, leaving 3 bases not matched to a gene. Germline V gives CDR1 LGHDT, CDR2 YNNKEL (reference sequence). CDR3 nucleotides: TGTGCCAGCAGCCAAGAGACAGGGGTGGATGGCTACACCTTC. Amino acids: CASSQETGVDGYTF.

This chain joins TRBV27 and TRBJ1-6, with a weak D call TRBD1 (5 bases). Germline-derived CDR1 and CDR2 are MNHEY and SMNVEV (reference sequence). CDR3 size: 13 residues. V shed 6 bases and J shed 9 bases, with 12 bases lying between them. The CDR3 bases are TGTGCCAGCAGGCAGGGTTTAGGTTCACCCCTCCACTTT. Its translation is CASRQGLGSPLHF.

The chain recombines TRBV7-9 with TRBJ1-6; 7 bases line up with TRBD1. The CDR3 covers 16 residues. V shed 2 bases and J 8 bases; nucleotides not matched to a gene: 9. Germline CDR1 and CDR2: SEHNR and FQNEAQ (reference sequence). CDR3 residues: CASSLSSQGGYSPLHF. The CDR3 DNA is TGTGCCAGCAGCTTATCGAGTCAGGGGGGATATTCACCCCTCCACTTT.

J is TRBJ2-1 and V is TRBV19; 8 nucleotides line up with TRBD1. The CDR3 runs to 15 residues. With 4 bases clipped from V and 0 bases from J, the junction kept 2 bases outside the gene matches. The germline CDR1 and CDR2 sequences are LNHDA and SQIVND (reference sequence). The CDR3 reads CASSTTGGSYNEQFF. As DNA, the CDR3 is TGTGCCAGTAGTACTACAGGGGGCTCCTACAATGAGCAGTTCTTC.

J is TRBJ1-6 and V is TRBV6-5; no clear D. Per the germline V gene, CDR1 is MNHEY and CDR2 is SVGAGI. The V end was cut by 6 bases, the J end by 11 bases, with 20 bases between. This CDR3 spans 15 amino acids. The CDR3 DNA is TGTGCCAGCAGCCTCCTCGGAGCGGGCCGGGCACCCCTCCACTTT. Translation: CASSLLGAGRAPLHF.

The chain employs TRBV6-1 and TRBJ2-7; 9 bases line up with TRBD2. V shed 1 base and J 3 bases; nucleotides not matched to a gene: 4. CDR1 and CDR2 from the germline V gene are MNHNS and SASEGT. The CDR3 consists of 15 residues. The CDR3 protein is CASSEDLAGSYEQYF. The DNA for the CDR3 is TGTGCCAGCAGTGAAGATCTAGCGGGAAGCTACGAGCAGTACTTC.

The chain uses TRBV29-1 and TRBJ2-7, with 8 bases fitting TRBD1. Germline trimming cut 7 bases from V and 0 bases from J; bases unmatched to any gene: 5. Looked up from germline, CDR1 is SQVTM and CDR2 is ANQGSEA. This CDR3 has 13 amino acids. CDR3 protein: CSGRDRGSYEQYF. The CDR3 coding sequence is TGCAGCGGGCGAGACAGGGGCTCCTACGAGCAGTACTTC.

The J gene is TRBJ2-5, the V gene TRBV29-1; TRBD1 matches 12 bases. The CDR3 extends over 13 amino acids. The V segment lost 7 bases and the J segment 5 bases; nucleotides outside the gene matches: 5. In germline, CDR1 is SQVTM, CDR2 ANQGSEA. This CDR3 reads CSGDRGQAETQYF. The CDR3, as DNA: TGCAGCGGGGACAGGGGGCAAGCGGAGACCCAGTACTTC.

The chain joins TRBV3-1 (or the pseudogene TRBV3-2) to TRBJ1-1, with D possibly matching TRBD1 (5 bases). The V and J ends lost 0 bases and 0 bases respectively, with 14 bases between them. The CDR3 length is 17 residues. Germline-derived CDR1 and CDR2 are LGHDT and YNNKEL (reference sequence). The CDR3 region is CASSQDRRGGMNTEAFF. The CDR3 DNA reads as TGTGCCAGCAGCCAAGATCGGCGGGGCGGAATGAACACTGAAGCTTTCTTT.

The chain uses TRBV18 and TRBJ2-7; the match to TRBD2 covers 11 bases. V shed 6 bases and J 3 bases; nucleotides not matched to a gene: 13. The CDR3 is 17 amino acids. Germline lookup yields CDR1 KGHSH and CDR2 LQKENI. The CDR3 coding sequence is TGTGCCAGCTCTTCCCAGGGTTCTAGCGGGGGGAGCTACGAGCAGTACTTC. Translation gives CASSSQGSSGGSYEQYF.

CDR3 in amino acids: CASSLTGVMNTQYF. CDR3 DNA: TGTGCCAGCAGCTTGACAGGTGTGATGAATACGCAGTATTTT. This chain uses TRBV5-7 with TRBJ2-3; D might be TRBD1 (5 bases). TRBV5-7 carries the ORF label, with uncertain function. This CDR3 contains 14 residues. V lost 1 base and J lost 7, with 13 bases in between.

In its sample, this clone was seen once. This sequence joins TRBV19 and TRBJ2-6; D possibly corresponds to TRBD1 (5 bases). The CDR3 has 18 residues. Germline V gene data show CDR1 as LNHDA and CDR2 as SQIVND (reference sequence). Trimming took 5 bases from V and 2 from J, leaving 19 bases between them. CDR3 DNA: TGTGCCAGTAGTCACCTTATAGGGGCTGGAACTGGGGCCAACGTCCTGACTTTC. It codes for CASSHLIGAGTGANVLTF.

The rearrangement joins TRBV28 to TRBJ2-3; TRBD2 aligns across 16 bases. The CDR3 is made up of 18 amino acids. V lost 4 bases to trimming and J lost 5 bases; unmatched junction nucleotides: 9. In germline, CDR1 is MDHEN, CDR2 SYDVKM. This CDR3 reads CASSWAGTSGRAQDTQYF. CDR3 nucleotide sequence: TGTGCCAGCAGTTGGGCCGGGACTAGCGGGAGGGCCCAAGATACGCAGTATTTT.

The chain uses TRBV11-2 and TRBJ2-1, with no clear D. This CDR3 has 15 amino acids. The germline gives CDR1 SGHAT, CDR2 FQNNGV. Trimming shortened V by 0 bases and J by 3 bases, and 9 bases separated the two germline ends. The chain's CDR3 is CASSLEAFDYNEQFF. CDR3 nucleotide sequence: TGTGCCAGCAGCTTAGAAGCGTTCGACTACAATGAGCAGTTCTTC.

The chain carries TRBV20-1 and TRBJ2-3; tentatively, D is TRBD2 (5 bases). The CDR3 spans 11 residues. Germline loops: CDR1 DFQATT, CDR2 SNEGSKA (reference sequence). Deletions cut 8 bases from V and 0 bases from J, with 6 bases between. The CDR3 sequence is CSSGSTDTQYF. The CDR3 DNA follows: TGCAGTAGCGGTAGCACAGATACGCAGTATTTT.

The rearrangement links TRBV7-3 to TRBJ2-7; 7 bases agree with TRBD1. The J segment lost 3 bases and the V segment lost 4 bases, leaving 18 bases of the junction unmatched. In germline, CDR1 is SGHTA, CDR2 FQGTGA. This CDR3 comprises 18 residues. CDR3 loop: CASSSTDKDREPNYEQYF. The DNA for the CDR3 is TGTGCCAGCAGCTCCACTGACAAAGACAGGGAGCCAAACTACGAGCAGTACTTC.